The clone carrying this T cell receptor (beta chain) occurred many times. Its antigen is still unknown. The CDR3 has 14 amino acids. CDR1 is SNHLY and CDR2 is FYNNEI in the germline V gene. V lost 7 bases to trimming and J lost 7 bases; unmatched junction nucleotides: 12. Other autoimmune diseases, uncontrolled infections, pregnancy or lactation led to the exclusion of patients. The data are from a study of Graves' ophthalmopathy and Graves' hyperthyroidism. Points from the study as a whole: For predicting ophthalmopathy progression, the model had nearly 71% sensitivity and 72.22% specificity.

RNA transcripts were the source from which TCR beta CDR3 regions were amplified. First-round RT-PCR employed HTBI primers, with a second-round multiplex PCR after it. From the multiplex PCR reads, TCRdb called clonotypes with MiXCR, one entry per CDR3 protein. The sample carries about 400,000 distinct CDR3 sequences, approximately 20% recorded once. The sample taken for sequencing was peripheral blood. This chain connects TRBV2 to TRBJ2-7, with 8 bases lining up with TRBD1. The sequence was collected from a woman under 30 with Graves' ophthalmopathy. In DNA, the CDR3 is TGTGCCAGCAATAGGGCAGGGGGCTCGAGGGAGCAGTACTTC. It translates to CASNRAGGSREQYF.